This is a list of T cell receptor beta chains from one sample in a study of blood T cell repertoires in COVID-19. The assay was immunoSEQ multiplex PCR, and TCRdb's table has in-frame clones only and misses some. The sample lists roughly 500,000 clones; about 91% were seen once. The source material was peripheral blood. The receptor source for this set is a man between 18 and 35 years old with COVID-19, enrolled during active disease. CDR3s include the opening cysteine and the closing phenylalanine or tryptophan.

j_call v_call cdr3_aa
TRBJ2-1 TRBV5-4 CASSRPGLAGGPRNEQFF
TRBJ2-6 TRBV9 CASSGHTSGANVLTF
TRBJ2-5 TRBV19 CASSRRLAGAQETQYF
TRBJ1-5 TRBV6-5 CASSPQQGSNQPQHF
TRBJ1-4 TRBV2 CASSRAGTGDEKLFF
TRBJ2-1 TRBV24-1 CATSDTPGSGRASSYNEQFF
TRBJ2-7 TRBV5-5 CASSLEPSGDYEQYF
TRBJ2-3 TRBV5-4 CASSELNLAGGSDTQYF
TRBJ1-6 TRBV24-1 CAPSEYNSPLHF
TRBJ2-7 TRBV6-5 CASSYLAAGPSNEQYF
TRBJ2-5 TRBV5-6 CASREQGRYQETQYF
TRBJ2-3 TRBV24-1 CATSRAGATDTQYF
TRBJ1-3 TRBV11-2 CASGRVRSGVNSGNTIYF
TRBJ1-1 TRBV10-3 CAISGEADTEAFF
TRBJ1-2 TRBV19 CASSIQIKTGTGGYTF
TRBJ2-1 TRBV2 CASGGNGLGGEQFF
TRBJ2-3 TRBV3-1/TRBV3-2 CASSAAGGPTDTQYF
TRBJ1-3 TRBV5-1 CASSLAEEISGNTIYF
TRBJ2-1 TRBV5-1 CASSAGDRAYNEQFF
TRBJ2-7 TRBV30 CAWTSGTRGEQYF
TRBJ2-2 TRBV4-2 CASSQVLAAGELFF
TRBJ2-3 TRBV7-9 CASTPIQMGVDTQYF
TRBJ2-1 TRBV24-1 CATSEAGTGVYNEQFF
TRBJ2-3 TRBV7-2 CASSLPGNTQYF
TRBJ2-3 TRBV27 CASSLARSSTDTQYF
TRBJ2-2 TRBV2 CASSDGLAGGSTGELFF
TRBJ2-3 TRBV9 CASSAKRGVGGLGADTQYF
TRBJ2-1 TRBV7-9 CASSLGASGSINEQFF
TRBJ2-7 TRBV19 CASSIVGQRGSEQYF
TRBJ1-1 TRBV3-1/TRBV3-2 CASSRETVSTEAFF
TRBJ2-7 TRBV11-2 CASSREIVYSYEQYF
TRBJ1-2 TRBV28 CASSLEGPYGYTF
TRBJ2-1 TRBV4-1 CASSQNRGDYNEQFF
TRBJ2-3 TRBV2 CASTPGGGITDTQYF
TRBJ1-5 TRBV19 CASAGTLNQPQHF
TRBJ2-2 TRBV19 CATTPGQNTGELFF
TRBJ2-7 TRBV4-1 CASSQISSGGGSYEQYF
TRBJ1-2 TRBV6-1 CASSEVTGLYGYTF
TRBJ2-5 TRBV30 CAWRRGTEETQYF
TRBJ1-2 TRBV24-1 CATGGADYGYTF
TRBJ1-2 TRBV6-6 CASSRTYTLGGIHYGYTF
TRBJ2-5 TRBV19 CASSGLAGGRETQYF
TRBJ1-6 TRBV19 CASSRGRDSPLHF
TRBJ2-1 TRBV7-9 CASSAGLAGNNEQFF
TRBJ1-6 TRBV2 CASSEGQGGSPLHF
TRBJ1-5 TRBV29-1 CSAGTANQPQHF